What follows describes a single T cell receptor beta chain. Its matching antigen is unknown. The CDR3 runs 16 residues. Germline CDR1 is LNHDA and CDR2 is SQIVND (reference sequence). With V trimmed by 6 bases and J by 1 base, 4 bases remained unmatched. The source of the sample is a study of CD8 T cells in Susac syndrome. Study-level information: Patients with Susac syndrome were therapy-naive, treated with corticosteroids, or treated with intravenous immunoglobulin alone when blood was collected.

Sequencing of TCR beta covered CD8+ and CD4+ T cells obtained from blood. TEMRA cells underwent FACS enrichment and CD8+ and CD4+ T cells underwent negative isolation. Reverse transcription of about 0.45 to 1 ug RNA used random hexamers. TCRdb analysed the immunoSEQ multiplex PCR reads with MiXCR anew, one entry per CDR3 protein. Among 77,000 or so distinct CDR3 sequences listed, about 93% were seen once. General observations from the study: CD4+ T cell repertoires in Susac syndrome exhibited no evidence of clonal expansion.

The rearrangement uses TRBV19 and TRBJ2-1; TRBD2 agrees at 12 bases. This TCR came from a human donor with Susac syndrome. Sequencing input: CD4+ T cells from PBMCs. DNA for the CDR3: TGTGCCAGTAGCCGGACTAGCGGGGCGTCCTACAATGAGCAGTTCTTC. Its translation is CASSRTSGASYNEQFF.